Here is one T cell receptor (beta chain) with its context. The sample is drawn from a study of cytomegalovirus exposure and HLA in healthy donors. Primers: 60 Vbeta forward and 13 Jbeta reverse. The data were produced by immunoSEQ multiplex PCR, yet TCRdb's version contains in-frame clones alone and is incomplete. The sample holds around 170,000 clones, 60% to 85% seen once. The clonotype was recovered from a woman aged 45 to 65 in good health and CMV-seropositive. The sequenced sample consisted of PBMCs.

This CDR3 is CASGSGLAGYTDTQYF. CDR3 nucleotides: TGTGCTAGTGGTTCAGGACTAGCGGGATACACAGATACGCAGTATTTT. The rearrangement links TRBV12-5 to TRBJ2-3; 12 nucleotides agree with TRBD2. In germline, CDR1 is LGHNT, CDR2 FRNRAP. The V gene end was trimmed by 4 bases and the J gene end by 2 bases; junction bases not matched to a gene: 4. CDR3 length equals 16 residues.